Given below is one T cell receptor beta chain in context. Its antigen is not known. Using immunoSEQ multiplex PCR, the repertoire was profiled, and TCRdb retains in-frame clones only, with some absent. In the table there are 2.3 million or so clones, more than 80% of which are singletons. This sample was included in a study of shared clonotypes between healthy human individuals. Study-level points and caveats: Across a handful of donors, naive CD4 shared roughly 5%, naive CD8 around 3.8%, memory CD4 2% to 2.5%, memory CD8 approximately 0.4%. Generally, estimated richness proved larger in naive subsets than it did in memory subsets.

The CDR3 runs to 13 residues. Germline CDR1 SSHAT, CDR2 FNYEAQ (reference sequence). Trimming left V 5 bases short and J 5 bases short, with 10 bases between. Every donor was a Caucasian adult from Nashville, Tennessee. The source is a man aged 18 to 29 in good health. Some clones in this sample may be carry-over from other donors' samples. The chain links TRBV7-7 to TRBJ2-1; either TRBD1 or TRBD2 may fit D (5 bases each). Sequences were obtained from naive CD4+ T cells from PBMCs. The subset here: CD45RA+ positively selected. CDR3 residues: CASSRDLHNEQFF. DNA of the CDR3: TGTGCCAGCAGCAGGGACCTCCACAATGAGCAGTTCTTC.